This TCR beta chain was profiled in a study of Ad26.COV2.S vaccination and SARS-CoV-2 variants. In regard to this clone: Its antigen is currently unknown.

Treatment defined: around 19 received Ad26.COV2.S at low or high dose, single or two shots; several received placebo; per-sample allocation not given. Specimen acquisition occurred on day 63 following the initial vaccine or placebo injection. An Ad26 vector expressing Wuhan-strain SARS-CoV-2 spike served as the vaccine. Whole-study findings and limits: Substantial breadth was reported for post-vaccination spike-specific CD8+ and CD4+ T cells.

The V end was cut by 5 bases, the J end by 0 bases, with 15 bases between. The CDR3 totals 16 residues. Germline V lookup: CDR1 MGHDK, CDR2 SYGVNS. Clones were sequenced by immunoSEQ multiplex PCR, and TCRdb holds only the in-frame ones, with some missing. The sample holds roughly 330,000 clones; 85% to 90% are singletons and the top ten take approximately 5%. V is TRBV25-1 and J is TRBJ2-3; tentatively, D is TRBD2 (6 bases). Material: peripheral blood, obtained in a trial of Ad26.COV2.S vaccine versus placebo. The sequence was obtained from a person aged 18 to 59 who received the Ad26.COV2.S COVID-19 vaccine or a placebo. The CDR3: CASSPFSGTSTDTQYF. In DNA, the CDR3 is TGTGCCAGCAGTCCCTTTAGCGGAACTAGCACAGATACGCAGTATTTT.